A selection of T cell receptor beta chains follows, all from one sample in a study of OX40 agonist ivuxolimab in advanced cancers. Clones were read by immunoSEQ multiplex PCR, and TCRdb kept only the in-frame ones, dropping some. The sample lists approximately 79,000 clones, less than 90% seen once, with 2.5% to 3.5% in the top ten. The starting material was CD4+ or CD8+ T cells sorted from blood, obtained in a trial of the OX40 agonist ivuxolimab. All receptors come from an adult with an advanced solid tumor such as melanoma, head and neck, liver or kidney cancer. CDR3s include the opening cysteine and the closing phenylalanine or tryptophan. D genes are given only for firm matches. Expanded clones are given a class, and other clones once, few, many or no size at all.

15,TRBJ2-3,TRBD1,TRBV10-3,medium-sized,CAIRDRGVERVTQYF,TGTGCCATCAGAGACAGGGGGGTAGAGCGGGTTACGCAGTATTTT
17,TRBJ2-2,TRBD2,TRBV7-2,-,CASSSWTSSPNTGELFF,TGTGCCAGCAGCTCTTGGACTAGCTCCCCTAACACCGGGGAGCTGTTTTTT
16,TRBJ1-4,-,TRBV19,-,CASRPHSGQLYEKLFF,TGTGCCAGTAGACCCCACTCGGGACAACTCTATGAAAAACTGTTTTTT
14,TRBJ1-2,-,TRBV5-8,-,CASSLQAQNYGYTF,TGTGCCAGCAGCTTGCAGGCGCAGAACTATGGCTACACCTTC
12,TRBJ2-7,-,TRBV5-1,once,CASSLWQYEQYF,TGCGCCAGCAGCTTATGGCAGTACGAGCAGTACTTC
18,TRBJ1-3,-,TRBV7-8,-,CASSFIRQSAFSGNTIYF,TGTGCCAGCAGCTTCATAAGACAGAGCGCCTTCTCTGGAAACACCATATATTTT
16,TRBJ1-1,TRBD1,TRBV5-1,once,CASSTGRASMNTEAFF,TGCGCCAGCTCGACAGGGAGGGCCTCTATGAACACTGAAGCTTTCTTT
14,TRBJ2-3,-,TRBV7-2,-,CASENGRGVDTQYF,TGTGCCAGCGAAAACGGGCGGGGTGTAGATACGCAGTATTTT
16,TRBJ2-3,-,TRBV7-8,-,CASSLVPAAGTDTQYF,TGTGCCAGCAGCTTAGTTCCGGCGGCGGGCACAGATACGCAGTATTTT
16,TRBJ1-2,TRBD1,TRBV30,-,CASTQGQGFSNYGYTF,TGTGCCTCTACCCAGGGACAGGGTTTTTCTAACTATGGCTACACCTTC
13,TRBJ2-7,-,TRBV11-3,-,CASSLDHDYEQYF,TGTGCCAGCAGCTTAGATCACGACTACGAGCAGTACTTC
12,TRBJ2-3,-,TRBV5-4,-,CASSSFTDTQYF,TGTGCCAGCAGCTCCTTCACAGATACGCAGTATTTT
14,TRBJ1-1,-,TRBV5-6,-,CASSLVWGNTEAFF,TGTGCCAGCAGCTTGGTCTGGGGGAACACTGAAGCTTTCTTT
11,TRBJ2-1,-,TRBV27,-,CASSSAGRKFF,TGTGCCAGCAGTTCGGCAGGGCGGAAGTTCTTC
14,TRBJ1-2,-,TRBV5-1,-,CASSLGGDYYGYTF,TGCGCCAGCAGCTTGGGAGGAGACTACTATGGCTACACCTTC
15,TRBJ1-2,TRBD1,TRBV2,once,CASSEVGQGVRGYTF,TGTGCCAGCAGTGAAGTTGGTCAGGGGGTCCGTGGCTACACCTTC
15,TRBJ2-7,TRBD1,TRBV6-6,few,CASSSNRGRDYEQYF,TGTGCCAGCAGTTCCAACAGGGGGAGAGACTACGAGCAGTACTTC
18,TRBJ2-1,TRBD2,TRBV27,-,CASSLFTSGGPADNEQFF,TGTGCCAGCAGTCTTTTTACTAGCGGGGGGCCCGCCGACAATGAGCAGTTCTTC
14,TRBJ1-2,-,TRBV5-4,few,CASSLERFNYGYTF,TGTGCCAGCAGCTTGGAACGTTTTAACTATGGCTACACCTTC
20,TRBJ2-4,-,TRBV12-5,-,CASGLATGVEGVRAKNIQYF,TGTGCTAGTGGTTTGGCGACGGGGGTTGAGGGGGTAAGGGCCAAAAACATTCAGTACTTC
14,TRBJ1-2,-,TRBV30,-,CAWSWETTNYGYTF,TGTGCCTGGAGTTGGGAAACAACTAACTATGGCTACACCTTC
15,TRBJ2-6,-,TRBV5-4,-,CASSLKASGANVLTF,TGTGCCAGCAGTCTCAAAGCCTCTGGGGCCAACGTCCTGACTTTC
14,TRBJ1-5,-,TRBV19,-,CASSILNSNQPQHF,TGTGCCAGTAGTATCCTGAATAGCAATCAGCCCCAGCATTTT
14,TRBJ2-7,TRBD1,TRBV9,-,CASSVDRGQQEQYF,TGTGCCAGCAGCGTCGACAGGGGGCAACAGGAGCAGTACTTC
13,TRBJ2-2,-,TRBV7-2,-,CASSFPASGELFF,TGTGCCAGCAGCTTCCCGGCGAGCGGGGAGCTGTTTTTT
14,TRBJ1-4,TRBD1,TRBV27,-,CASRTTGGGEKLFF,TGTGCCAGCAGGACAACAGGGGGCGGTGAAAAACTGTTTTTT
16,TRBJ2-3,-,TRBV4-2,-,CASSPGPQGSTDTQYF,TGTGCCAGCAGCCCGGGTCCCCAGGGGAGCACAGATACGCAGTATTTT
17,TRBJ2-1,-,TRBV27,-,CASSLSTAASRRGEQFF,TGTGCCAGCAGTTTATCGACTGCGGCTAGCAGGAGGGGTGAGCAGTTCTTC
17,TRBJ2-1,TRBD2,TRBV6-1,few,CASSERGLAGKYNEQFF,TGTGCCAGCAGTGAAAGGGGACTAGCGGGGAAATACAATGAGCAGTTCTTC
14,TRBJ1-3,-,TRBV6-1,-,CASITGTAGNTIYF,TGTGCCAGCATCACCGGGACTGCTGGAAACACCATATATTTT
23,TRBJ2-3,TRBD2,TRBV19,once,CASSIGGAGWGLAGGPVTDTQYF,TGTGCCAGTAGTATAGGAGGTGCGGGGTGGGGACTAGCGGGAGGGCCTGTTACAGATACGCAGTATTTT
17,TRBJ1-3,-,TRBV9,once,CASSSRTEMSSGNTIYF,TGTGCCAGCAGCTCTCGGACAGAGATGAGCTCTGGAAACACCATATATTTT
14,TRBJ2-6,-,TRBV28,-,CASIDSSGANVLTF,TGTGCCAGCATCGACAGCTCTGGGGCCAACGTCCTGACTTTC
15,TRBJ1-6,TRBD1,TRBV19,-,CASTPRGQYNSPLHF,TGTGCCAGTACCCCCCGGGGACAGTATAATTCACCCCTCCACTTT
16,TRBJ1-2,TRBD1,TRBV11-2,-,CASSSGQGAGNYGYTF,TGTGCCAGCAGCTCTGGACAGGGGGCGGGGAACTATGGCTACACCTTC
16,TRBJ2-1,TRBD2,TRBV7-2,-,CASSFRLAGGYNEQFF,TGTGCCAGCAGCTTCAGACTAGCGGGGGGCTACAATGAGCAGTTCTTC